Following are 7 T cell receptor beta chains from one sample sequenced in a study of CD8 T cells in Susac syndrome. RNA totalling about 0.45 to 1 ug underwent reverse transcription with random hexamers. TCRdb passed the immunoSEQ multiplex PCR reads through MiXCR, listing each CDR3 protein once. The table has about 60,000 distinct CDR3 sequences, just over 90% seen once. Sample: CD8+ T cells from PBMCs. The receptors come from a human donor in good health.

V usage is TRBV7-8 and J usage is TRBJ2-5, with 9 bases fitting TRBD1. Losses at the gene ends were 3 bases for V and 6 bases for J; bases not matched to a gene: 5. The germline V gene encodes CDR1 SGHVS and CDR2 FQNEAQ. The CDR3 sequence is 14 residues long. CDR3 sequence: CASSLPGQGKTQYF. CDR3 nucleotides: TGTGCCAGCAGCTTGCCTGGACAGGGGAAGACCCAGTACTTC.

The CDR3 DNA follows: TGTGCCAGCAGCCCCCCCGGGAATTCACCCCTCCACTTT. It translates to CASSPPGNSPLHF. The chain employs TRBV7-9 and TRBJ1-6; no definite D call. Trimming took 5 bases from V and 7 from J, leaving 9 bases between them. This CDR3 has 13 residues. Germline CDR1 reads SEHNR; CDR2 reads FQNEAQ (reference sequence).

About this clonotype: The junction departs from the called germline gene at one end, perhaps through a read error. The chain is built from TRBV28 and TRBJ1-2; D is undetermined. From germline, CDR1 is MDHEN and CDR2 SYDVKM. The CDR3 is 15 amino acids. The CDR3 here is CASSSLWGPNFGYTF. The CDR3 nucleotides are TGTGCCAGCAGTTCCCTTTGGGGTCCCAACTTTGGCTACACCTTC.

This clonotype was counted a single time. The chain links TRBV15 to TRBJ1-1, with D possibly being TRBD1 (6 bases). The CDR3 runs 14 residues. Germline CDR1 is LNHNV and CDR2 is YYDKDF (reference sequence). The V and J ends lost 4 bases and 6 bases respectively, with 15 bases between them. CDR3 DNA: TGTGCCACCAGCAAGGCCCGGGACACAGCTGAAGCTTTCTTT. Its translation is CATSKARDTAEAFF.

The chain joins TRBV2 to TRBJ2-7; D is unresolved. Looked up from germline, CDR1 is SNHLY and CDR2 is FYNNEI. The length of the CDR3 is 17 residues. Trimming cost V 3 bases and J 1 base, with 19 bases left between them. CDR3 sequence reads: CASSDTLEDTRSYEQYF. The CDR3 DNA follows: TGTGCCAGCAGTGATACATTAGAAGACACCCGGTCCTACGAGCAGTACTTC. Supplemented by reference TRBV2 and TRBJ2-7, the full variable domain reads EPEVTQTPSHQVTQMGQEVILRCVPISNHLYFYWYRQILGQKVEFLVSFYNNEISEKSEIFDDQFSVERPDGSNFTLKIRSTKLEDSAMYFCASSDTLEDTRSYEQYFGPGTRLTVT.

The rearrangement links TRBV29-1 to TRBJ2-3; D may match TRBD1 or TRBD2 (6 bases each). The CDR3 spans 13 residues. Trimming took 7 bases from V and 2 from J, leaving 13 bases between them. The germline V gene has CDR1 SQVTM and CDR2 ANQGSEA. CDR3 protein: CSARGLDTDTQYF. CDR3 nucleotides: TGCAGCGCCCGGGGGCTGGACACAGATACGCAGTATTTT.

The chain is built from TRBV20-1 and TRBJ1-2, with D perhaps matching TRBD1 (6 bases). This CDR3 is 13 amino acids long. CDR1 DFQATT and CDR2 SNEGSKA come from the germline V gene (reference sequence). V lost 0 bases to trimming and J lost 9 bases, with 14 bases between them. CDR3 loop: CSARDLGGLSYTF. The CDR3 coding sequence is TGCAGTGCTAGAGATCTCGGGGGGCTAAGCTACACCTTC.